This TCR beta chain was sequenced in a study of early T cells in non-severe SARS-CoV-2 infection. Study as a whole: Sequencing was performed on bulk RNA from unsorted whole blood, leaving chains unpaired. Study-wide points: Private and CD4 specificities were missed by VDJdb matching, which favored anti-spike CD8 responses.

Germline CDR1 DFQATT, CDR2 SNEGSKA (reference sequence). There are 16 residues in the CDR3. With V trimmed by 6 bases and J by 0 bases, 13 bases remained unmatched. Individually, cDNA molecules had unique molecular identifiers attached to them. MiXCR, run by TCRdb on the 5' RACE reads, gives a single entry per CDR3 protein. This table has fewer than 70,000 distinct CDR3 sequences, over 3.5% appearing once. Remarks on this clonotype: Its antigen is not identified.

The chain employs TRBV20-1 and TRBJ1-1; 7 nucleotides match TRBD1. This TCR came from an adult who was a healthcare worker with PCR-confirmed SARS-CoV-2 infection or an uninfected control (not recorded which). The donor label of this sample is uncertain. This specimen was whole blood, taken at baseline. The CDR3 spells CSATVRDRAMNTEAFF. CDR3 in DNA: TGCAGTGCCACAGTAAGAGACAGGGCCATGAACACTGAAGCTTTCTTT.